A single sample gave rise to the 20 T cell receptor beta chains below, sequenced in a study of T cells in Graves' hyperthyroidism and ophthalmopathy. TCR beta CDR3 regions were amplified from RNA transcripts. The primer set for the first-round RT-PCR of the TCR CDR3 was HTBI. MiXCR was run by TCRdb on the multiplex PCR reads, yielding one entry per CDR3 protein. The data contain about 130,000 distinct CDR3 sequences, roughly a fifth of them singletons. The specimen sequenced was blood. The receptors shown here come from a woman in her forties or fifties with Graves' hyperthyroidism that later progressed to Graves' ophthalmopathy.

The chain links TRBV19 to TRBJ1-1; D gene uncertain. This CDR3 has 13 amino acids. Trimming cost V 4 bases and J 0 bases, with 6 bases left between them. Per germline, CDR1 LNHDA and CDR2 SQIVND (reference sequence). For the CDR3, the DNA is TGTGCCAGTAGTACAGGACTGAACACTGAAGCTTTCTTT. Protein sequence: CASSTGLNTEAFF.

The chain recombines TRBV29-1 with TRBJ1-1; D is uncertain. CDR1 and CDR2 from the germline V gene are SQVTM and ANQGSEA. Between the trimmed V and J ends, which lost 6 bases and 3 bases, there was a span of 11 bases. The CDR3 length is 12 residues. This chain's CDR3 is CSVVQWDTEAFF. The CDR3 nucleotides read TGCAGCGTGGTACAGTGGGACACTGAAGCTTTCTTT.

This clonotype was found many times. The gene calls are TRBV2 and TRBJ2-1; no clear D. The CDR3 loop spans 11 amino acids. V shed 7 bases and J shed 4 bases, with 5 bases lying between them. CDR1 is SNHLY, CDR2 FYNNEI, per germline. The CDR3 sequence: CASIRYNEQFF. The CDR3 DNA sequence: TGTGCCAGCATTAGGTACAATGAGCAGTTCTTC.

In its sample, this clonotype was seen many times. The rearrangement links TRBV3-1 to TRBJ2-1; 9 nucleotides match TRBD1. The CDR3 extends over 16 amino acids. With 5 bases clipped from V and 8 bases from J, the junction kept 13 bases outside the gene matches. Germline V gene data show CDR1 as LGHDT and CDR2 as YNNKEL (reference sequence). The CDR3 is CASSESGTGLYDEQFF. As DNA, the CDR3 is TGTGCCAGCAGCGAATCCGGGACAGGGCTATACGATGAGCAGTTCTTC.

This clonotype has ten or more counts. J is TRBJ2-7 and V is TRBV6-1, with 7 nucleotides matching TRBD1. Trimming at V came to 4 bases and at J to 4 bases, leaving 13 bases not matched to a gene. The germline V gene has CDR1 MNHNS and CDR2 SASEGT. This CDR3 is built from 16 residues. The chain's CDR3 is CASSATVTGSGYEQYF. The DNA of the CDR3 is TGTGCCAGCAGTGCAACCGTGACAGGGTCCGGGTACGAGCAGTACTTC.

CDR3 residues: CASRIYNEQFF. The DNA for the CDR3 is TGTGCCAGCAGAATCTACAATGAGCAGTTCTTC. The chain couples TRBV12-3 or TRBV12-4 to TRBJ2-1; D unclear. The V end lost 6 bases, the J end lost 3 bases, and 3 bases lay between the germline ends. The CDR3 spans 11 residues.

This clonotype was seen many times. CDR3 sequence (DNA): TGTGCCAGCTCACCTGGGGAGTTGGAGACCCAGTACTTC. This sequence encodes CASSPGELETQYF. This chain links TRBV18 with TRBJ2-5; D might be TRBD2 (5 bases). The germline V and J ends were trimmed by 3 bases and 5 bases, with 10 bases remaining between them. The CDR3 totals 13 residues. Germline-derived CDR1 and CDR2 are KGHSH and LQKENI.

This clonotype has at least ten counts. This rearrangement joins TRBV7-9 to TRBJ2-1, with 10 bases matching TRBD2. After removal of 5 bases from V and 4 bases from J, the junction contained 5 bases not matched to a gene. Germline CDR1 SEHNR, CDR2 FQNEAQ (reference sequence). This CDR3 contains 15 residues. For the CDR3, the DNA is TGTGCCAGCAGCCTCCTAGCGGGAGAATACAATGAGCAGTTCTTC. Amino acids: CASSLLAGEYNEQFF. The whole variable domain, filled in from reference TRBV7-9 and TRBJ2-1, reads DTGVSQNPRHKITKRGQNVTFRCDPISEHNRLYWYRQTLGQGPEFLTYFQNEAQLEKSRLLSDRFSAERPKGSFSTLEIQRTEQGDSAMYLCASSLLAGEYNEQFFGPGTRLTVL.

This clonotype came up a few times. The rearrangement uses TRBV29-1 and TRBJ2-7; perhaps TRBD1 as D (5 bases). Germline assignment: CDR1 SQVTM and CDR2 ANQGSEA. V lost 6 bases, J lost 7 bases, and 22 bases lay in between. The CDR3 has 14 residues. Written as DNA, the CDR3 is TGCAGCGTCCAGCAGGGAACGGCTTCTGGTGAGCAGTACTTC. Protein sequence: CSVQQGTASGEQYF.

This clonotype was detected a few times. V and J are TRBV6-1 and TRBJ2-1; TRBD2 aligns across 10 bases. Germline V CDR1 and CDR2: MNHNS, SASEGT. Germline trimming cut 8 bases from V and 7 bases from J; bases unmatched to any gene: 8. CDR3 size: 14 residues. The CDR3 protein is CASAFPGLANEQFF. The CDR3 nucleotides are TGTGCCAGCGCCTTCCCGGGACTAGCGAATGAGCAGTTCTTC.

This clonotype appeared many times. The chain uses TRBV20-1 and TRBJ1-5; TRBD1 is a possible D gene (5 bases). V lost 5 bases and J 9 bases, leaving 20 bases between the germline ends. There are 14 residues in the CDR3. Germline V gene data show CDR1 as DFQATT and CDR2 as SNEGSKA (reference sequence). CDR3 coding DNA: TGCAGTGCTGTACCGGGGACGGGCCGAAGGCCCCAGCATTTT. Translation: CSAVPGTGRRPQHF.

Details on this clonotype: One junction end does not reproduce the germline sequence, and a read error may be involved. The chain links TRBV11-2 to TRBJ1-3, with unresolved D. Germline CDR1 SGHAT, CDR2 FQNNGV. The CDR3 extends over 14 amino acids. The CDR3 DNA sequence: TGTGCCAGCAGCCCGGGAGGGTCTGGAATCACCATATATTTT. It codes for CASSPGGSGITIYF.

This sequence joins TRBV5-1 and TRBJ2-3; no reliable D call. The germline CDR1 and CDR2 sequences are SGHRS and YFSETQ. The CDR3 has 16 amino acids. Trimming pared 4 bases from V and 2 bases from J, leaving 17 bases between. The CDR3 sequence: CASSPVAGEITDTQYF. As DNA, the CDR3 is TGCGCCAGCAGCCCGGTGGCAGGTGAGATCACAGATACGCAGTATTTT.

This clonotype was seen many times. This sequence joins TRBV7-9 and TRBJ2-3; 9 nucleotides align to TRBD1. CDR1 and CDR2 (germline): SEHNR, FQNEAQ (reference sequence). The ends lost 11 bases at V and 2 bases at J; junction bases unmatched: 8. The CDR3 has 14 amino acids. The CDR3 DNA is TGTGCCGGGACAGGGAGTGGGCCCACAGATACGCAGTATTTT. Translated, it gives CAGTGSGPTDTQYF.

The chain combines TRBV5-6 with TRBJ1-2; 10 bases agree with TRBD1. This CDR3 comprises 14 residues. Germline V gene lookup returns CDR1 SGHDT and CDR2 YYEEEE. Trimming took 4 bases from V and 4 from J; bases not matched to a gene: 4. CDR3 protein: CASSTGTGVYGYTF. The CDR3, as DNA: TGTGCCAGCAGCACCGGGACAGGGGTCTATGGCTACACCTTC.

The V call is TRBV2, the J call TRBJ1-1; D gene uncertain. The germline V and J ends were trimmed by 6 bases and 7 bases, with 9 bases remaining between them. This CDR3 region has 11 residues. The germline gives CDR1 SNHLY, CDR2 FYNNEI. The DNA of the CDR3 is TGTGCCAGCAGCATGGCGATTGAAGCTTTCTTT. As protein: CASSMAIEAFF. The whole variable domain, filled in from reference TRBV2 and TRBJ1-1, reads EPEVTQTPSHQVTQMGQEVILRCVPISNHLYFYWYRQILGQKVEFLVSFYNNEISEKSEIFDDQFSVERPDGSNFTLKIRSTKLEDSAMYFCASSMAIEAFFGQGTRLTVV.

This clonotype was detected only a few times. The V and J genes are TRBV7-9 and TRBJ2-1; TRBD2 aligns across 8 bases. Germline V gene sequence: CDR1 SEHNR, CDR2 FQNEAQ (reference sequence). The V gene end was trimmed by 5 bases and the J gene end by 0 bases; junction bases not matched to a gene: 6. This CDR3 contains 16 residues. CDR3 bases: TGTGCCAGCAGCGGGGCAAGCGGGGGCTCCTACAATGAGCAGTTCTTC. As protein: CASSGASGGSYNEQFF.

A few counts support this clonotype. The J gene is TRBJ2-5, the V gene TRBV7-9; no reliable D call. Germline V gives CDR1 SEHNR, CDR2 FQNEAQ (reference sequence). The CDR3 has 16 amino acids. V was cut by 7 bases and J by 0 bases, with 18 bases left in between. As DNA, the CDR3 is TGTGCCAGCACCCCCCTGTTGGTCAGGAACCAAGAGACCCAGTACTTC. The encoded protein is CASTPLLVRNQETQYF.

This clonotype is labeled large (0.1 to 1%). The V call is TRBV28, the J call TRBJ1-1; D is unclear. The V and J ends lost 3 bases and 3 bases respectively, with 11 bases between them. Looked up from germline, CDR1 is MDHEN and CDR2 is SYDVKM. The CDR3 contains 14 residues. CDR3 DNA sequence: TGTGCCAGCAGTTTGGTCGGAGGGTACACTGAAGCTTTCTTT. Amino acid sequence: CASSLVGGYTEAFF.

The gene calls are TRBV18 and TRBJ2-1; tentatively, D is TRBD1 (5 bases). Trimming removed 1 base at V and 7 bases at J, with 14 bases between. This CDR3 is 15 amino acids long. CDR1 is KGHSH and CDR2 is LQKENI in the germline V gene. The CDR3 DNA reads as TGTGCCAGCTCACCACAGGCCATAGGGGTTAATGAGCAGTTCTTC. This encodes CASSPQAIGVNEQFF.